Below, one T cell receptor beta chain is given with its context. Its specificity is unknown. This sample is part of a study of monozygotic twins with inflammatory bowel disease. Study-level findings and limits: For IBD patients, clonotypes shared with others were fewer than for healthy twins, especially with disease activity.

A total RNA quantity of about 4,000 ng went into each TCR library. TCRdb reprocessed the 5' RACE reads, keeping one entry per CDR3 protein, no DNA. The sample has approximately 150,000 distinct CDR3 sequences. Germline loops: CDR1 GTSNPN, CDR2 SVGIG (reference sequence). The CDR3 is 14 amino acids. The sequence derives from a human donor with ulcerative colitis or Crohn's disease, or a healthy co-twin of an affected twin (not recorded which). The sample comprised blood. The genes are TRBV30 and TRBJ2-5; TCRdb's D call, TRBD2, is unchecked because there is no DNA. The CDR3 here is CAWRGPGLQETQYF.